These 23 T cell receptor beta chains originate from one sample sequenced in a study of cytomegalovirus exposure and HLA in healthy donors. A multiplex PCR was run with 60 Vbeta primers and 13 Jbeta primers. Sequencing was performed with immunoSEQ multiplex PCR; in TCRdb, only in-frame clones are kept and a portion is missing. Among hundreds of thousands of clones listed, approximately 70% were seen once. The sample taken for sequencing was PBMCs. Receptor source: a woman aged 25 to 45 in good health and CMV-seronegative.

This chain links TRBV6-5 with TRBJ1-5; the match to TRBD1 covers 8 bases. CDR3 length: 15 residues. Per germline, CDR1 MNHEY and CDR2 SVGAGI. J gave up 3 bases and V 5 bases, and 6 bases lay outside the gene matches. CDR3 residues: CASSATTGDNQPQHF. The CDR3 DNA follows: TGTGCCAGCAGTGCAACGACAGGGGACAATCAGCCCCAGCATTTT.

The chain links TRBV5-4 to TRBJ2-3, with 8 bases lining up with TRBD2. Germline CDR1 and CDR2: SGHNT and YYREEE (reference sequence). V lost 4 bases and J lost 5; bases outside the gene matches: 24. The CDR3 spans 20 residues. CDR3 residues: CASSRRDMLVSGSFEDTQYF. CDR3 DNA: TGTGCCAGCAGCCGGCGGGATATGTTGGTCAGCGGGAGTTTTGAAGATACGCAGTATTTT.

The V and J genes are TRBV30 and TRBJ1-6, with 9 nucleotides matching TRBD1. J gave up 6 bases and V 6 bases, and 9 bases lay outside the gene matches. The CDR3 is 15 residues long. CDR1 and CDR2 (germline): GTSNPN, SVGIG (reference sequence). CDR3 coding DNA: TGTGCCTGTGAAAACAGGGGGCGAGTTAATTCACCCCTCCACTTT. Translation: CACENRGRVNSPLHF. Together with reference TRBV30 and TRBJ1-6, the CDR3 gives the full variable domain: SQTIHQWPATLVQPVGSPLSLECTVEGTSNPNLYWYRQAAGRGLQLLFYSVGIGQISSEVPQNLSASRPQDRQFILSSKKLLLSDSGFYLCACENRGRVNSPLHFGNGTRLTVT.

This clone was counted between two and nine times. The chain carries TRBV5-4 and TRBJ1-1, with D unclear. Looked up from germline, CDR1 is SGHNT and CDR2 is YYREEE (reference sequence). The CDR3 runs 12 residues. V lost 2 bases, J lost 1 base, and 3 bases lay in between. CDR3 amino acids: CASSFGNTEAFF. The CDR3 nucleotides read TGTGCCAGCAGCTTCGGGAACACTGAAGCTTTCTTT.

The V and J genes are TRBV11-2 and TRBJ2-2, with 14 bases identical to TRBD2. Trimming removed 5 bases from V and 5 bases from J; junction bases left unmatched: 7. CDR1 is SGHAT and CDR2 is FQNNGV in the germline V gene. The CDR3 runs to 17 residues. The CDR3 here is CASSRPGLAGATGELFF. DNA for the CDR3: TGTGCCAGCAGCCGACCGGGACTAGCGGGAGCAACCGGGGAGCTGTTTTTT.

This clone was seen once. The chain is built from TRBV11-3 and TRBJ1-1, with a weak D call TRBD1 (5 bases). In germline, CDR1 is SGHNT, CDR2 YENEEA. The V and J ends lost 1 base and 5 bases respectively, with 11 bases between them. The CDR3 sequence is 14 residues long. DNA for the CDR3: TGTGCCAGCAGCTTAGGGCAGGGCTGGACTGAAGCTTTCTTT. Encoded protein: CASSLGQGWTEAFF.

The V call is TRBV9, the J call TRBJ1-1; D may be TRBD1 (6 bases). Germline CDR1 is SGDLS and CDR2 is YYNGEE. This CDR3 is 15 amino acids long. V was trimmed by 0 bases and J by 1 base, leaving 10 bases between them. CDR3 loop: CASSVATGRNTEAFF. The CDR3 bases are TGTGCCAGCAGCGTAGCGACAGGACGGAACACTGAAGCTTTCTTT.

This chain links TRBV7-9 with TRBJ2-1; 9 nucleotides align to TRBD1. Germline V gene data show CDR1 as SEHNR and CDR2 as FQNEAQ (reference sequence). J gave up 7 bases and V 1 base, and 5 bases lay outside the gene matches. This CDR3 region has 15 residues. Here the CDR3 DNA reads TGTGCCAGCAGCTTAGAGGGACAGGGATTTAATGAGCAGTTCTTC. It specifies CASSLEGQGFNEQFF.

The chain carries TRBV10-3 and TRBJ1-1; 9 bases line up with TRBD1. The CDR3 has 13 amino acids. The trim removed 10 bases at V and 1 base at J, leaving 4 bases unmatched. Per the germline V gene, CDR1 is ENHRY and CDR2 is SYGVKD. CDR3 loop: CATWGQGNTEAFF. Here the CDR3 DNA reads TGTGCCACCTGGGGACAGGGGAACACTGAAGCTTTCTTT.

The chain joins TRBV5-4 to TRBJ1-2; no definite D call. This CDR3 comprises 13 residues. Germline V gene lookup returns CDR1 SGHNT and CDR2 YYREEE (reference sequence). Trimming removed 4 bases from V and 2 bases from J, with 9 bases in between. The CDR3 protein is CASSVGSNYGYTF. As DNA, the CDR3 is TGTGCCAGCAGCGTCGGGAGCAACTATGGCTACACCTTC.

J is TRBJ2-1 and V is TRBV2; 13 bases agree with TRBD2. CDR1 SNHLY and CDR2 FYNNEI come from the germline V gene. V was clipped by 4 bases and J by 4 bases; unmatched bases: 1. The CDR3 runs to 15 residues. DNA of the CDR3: TGTGCCAGCAGTGGGGGACTAGCGGGATACAATGAGCAGTTCTTC. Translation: CASSGGLAGYNEQFF.

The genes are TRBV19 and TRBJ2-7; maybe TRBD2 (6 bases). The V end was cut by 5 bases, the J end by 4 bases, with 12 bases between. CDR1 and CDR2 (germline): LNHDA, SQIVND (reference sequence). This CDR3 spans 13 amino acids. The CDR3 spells CASSAGTVYEQYF. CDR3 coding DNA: TGTGCCAGTAGTGCCGGGACTGTATACGAGCAGTACTTC. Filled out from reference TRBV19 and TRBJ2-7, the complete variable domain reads DGGITQSPKYLFRKEGQNVTLSCEQNLNHDAMYWYRQDPGQGLRLIYYSQIVNDFQKGDIAEGYSVSREKKESFPLTVTSAQKNPTAFYLCASSAGTVYEQYFGPGTRLTVT.

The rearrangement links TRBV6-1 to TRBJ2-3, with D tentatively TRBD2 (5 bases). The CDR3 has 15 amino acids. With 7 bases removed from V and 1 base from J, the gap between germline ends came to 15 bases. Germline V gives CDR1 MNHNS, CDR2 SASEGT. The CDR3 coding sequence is TGTGCCAGCATCCTCGATCGGGGAGGCACAGATACGCAGTATTTT. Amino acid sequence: CASILDRGGTDTQYF.

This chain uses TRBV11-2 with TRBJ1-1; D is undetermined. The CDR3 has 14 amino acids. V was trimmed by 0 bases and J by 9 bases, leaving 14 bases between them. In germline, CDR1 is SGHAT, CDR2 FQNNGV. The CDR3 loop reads CASSLDGAGTKAFF. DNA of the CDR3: TGTGCCAGCAGCTTAGACGGCGCAGGTACGAAAGCTTTCTTT.

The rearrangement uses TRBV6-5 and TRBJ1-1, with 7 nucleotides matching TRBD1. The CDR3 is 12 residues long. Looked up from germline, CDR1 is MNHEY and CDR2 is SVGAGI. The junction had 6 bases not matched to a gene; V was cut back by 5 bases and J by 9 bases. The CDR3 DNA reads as TGTGCCAGCAGTGGTAGGGGGCTTAAAGCTTTCTTT. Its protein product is CASSGRGLKAFF.

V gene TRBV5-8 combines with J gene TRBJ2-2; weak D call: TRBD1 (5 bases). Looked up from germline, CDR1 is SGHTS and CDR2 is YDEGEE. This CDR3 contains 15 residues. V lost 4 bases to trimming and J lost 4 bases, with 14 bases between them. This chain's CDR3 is CASSPLPGITGELFF. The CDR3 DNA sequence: TGTGCCAGCAGCCCCCTCCCAGGGATCACCGGGGAGCTGTTTTTT.

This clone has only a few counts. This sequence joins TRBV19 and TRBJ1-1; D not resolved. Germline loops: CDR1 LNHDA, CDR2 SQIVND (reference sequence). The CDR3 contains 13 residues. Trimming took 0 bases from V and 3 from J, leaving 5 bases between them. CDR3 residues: CASSIDQDTEAFF. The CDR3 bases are TGTGCCAGTAGTATAGATCAGGACACTGAAGCTTTCTTT.

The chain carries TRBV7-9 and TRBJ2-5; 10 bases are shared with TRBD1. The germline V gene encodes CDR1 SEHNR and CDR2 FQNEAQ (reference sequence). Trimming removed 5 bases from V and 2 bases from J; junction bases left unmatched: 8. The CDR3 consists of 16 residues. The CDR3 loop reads CASSLIGQGGQETQYF. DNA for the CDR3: TGTGCCAGCAGCCTAATCGGACAGGGGGGACAAGAGACCCAGTACTTC.

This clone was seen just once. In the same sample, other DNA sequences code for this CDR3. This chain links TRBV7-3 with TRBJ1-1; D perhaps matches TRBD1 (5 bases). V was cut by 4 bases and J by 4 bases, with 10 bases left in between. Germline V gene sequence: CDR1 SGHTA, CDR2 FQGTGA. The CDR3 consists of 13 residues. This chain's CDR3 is CASSSQGSTEAFF. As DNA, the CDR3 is TGTGCCAGCAGCTCCCAGGGATCCACTGAAGCTTTCTTT.

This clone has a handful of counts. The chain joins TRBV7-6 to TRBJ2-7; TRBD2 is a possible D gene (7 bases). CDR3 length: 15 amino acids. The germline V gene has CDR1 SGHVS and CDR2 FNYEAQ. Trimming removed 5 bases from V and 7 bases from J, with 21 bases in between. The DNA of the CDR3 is TGTGCCAGCAGCCCCAAAGCGGGGTCCACAGGGGAGCAGTACTTC. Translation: CASSPKAGSTGEQYF.

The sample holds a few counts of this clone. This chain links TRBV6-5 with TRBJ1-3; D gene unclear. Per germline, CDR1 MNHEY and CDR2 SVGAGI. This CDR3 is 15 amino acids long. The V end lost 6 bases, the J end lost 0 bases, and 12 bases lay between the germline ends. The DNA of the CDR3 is TGTGCCAGCAGACTGGACTATAACTCTGGAAACACCATATATTTT. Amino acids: CASRLDYNSGNTIYF.

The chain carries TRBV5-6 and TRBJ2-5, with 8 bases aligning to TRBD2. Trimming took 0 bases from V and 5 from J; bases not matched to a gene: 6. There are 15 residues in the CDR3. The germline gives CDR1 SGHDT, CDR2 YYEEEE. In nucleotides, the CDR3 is TGTGCCAGCAGCTTGGGGAGCGGGGGCGGGGAGACCCAGTACTTC. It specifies CASSLGSGGGETQYF.

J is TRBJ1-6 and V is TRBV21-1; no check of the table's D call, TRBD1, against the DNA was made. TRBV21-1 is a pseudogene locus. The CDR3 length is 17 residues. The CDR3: CASSKRDGDRENSPLHF. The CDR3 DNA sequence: TGTGCCAGCAGCAAACGGGACGGGGACAGGGAGAATTCACCCCTCCACTTT.